The source of this T cell receptor beta chain is a study of OX40 agonist ivuxolimab in advanced cancers. Study observations and caveats: Clonal expansion was seen in CD4+ and CD8+ blood T cells by week 6 at 0.1 to 3.0 mg/kg.

As for this clone: No antigen is known for it.

The CDR3 is 12 amino acids. V was clipped by 7 bases and J by 5 bases; unmatched bases: 6. CDR1 is SGHRS, CDR2 YFSETQ, per germline. Sequenced by immunoSEQ multiplex PCR; TCRdb stores in-frame clones only, minus some. The table includes 51,000 or so clones, about nine tenths detected once. The TCR originated in an adult with an advanced solid tumor such as melanoma, head and neck, liver or kidney cancer. This chain uses TRBV5-1 with TRBJ2-7; 7 bases agree with TRBD2. This specimen consisted of CD4+ or CD8+ T cells sorted from blood, obtained in a trial of the OX40 agonist ivuxolimab. This CDR3 reads CASGGGANEQYF. The DNA for the CDR3 is TGCGCCAGCGGGGGGGGAGCGAACGAGCAGTACTTC.